This is a list of T cell receptor beta chains from one sample in a study of blood T cells in healthy people across ages. Each CDR3 protein is one row after TCRdb ran MiXCR on the 5' RACE reads. The sample carries about 1,000,000 distinct CDR3 sequences, 35% to 50% recorded once. Sequences were obtained from blood. These receptors were obtained from a woman aged 60-70 years in good health. CDR3s include the opening cysteine and the closing phenylalanine or tryptophan. A D gene is named only where the DNA matches it firmly. Not every row has a clone size; where given, it reads once, few, many or a size class.

CDR3aa: CASSQGLAGKYNEQFF
CDR3nt: TGTGCCAGCAGCCAGGGACTAGCGGGAAAATACAATGAGCAGTTCTTC
abundance: .
v_gene: TRBV11-2
d_gene: TRBD2
j_gene: TRBJ2-1

CDR3aa: CASSSGAGTQYF
CDR3nt: TGTGCCAGCAGCTCGGGCGCGGGTACGCAGTATTTT
abundance: .
v_gene: TRBV7-2
d_gene: .
j_gene: TRBJ2-3

CDR3aa: CASSKAGPMGYQPQHF
CDR3nt: TGTGCCAGTAGTAAGGCCGGGCCTATGGGGTATCAGCCCCAGCATTTT
abundance: .
v_gene: TRBV19
d_gene: .
j_gene: TRBJ1-5

CDR3aa: CASRQRGARNNEQFF
CDR3nt: TGTGCCAGCAGACAAAGGGGGGCGCGAAACAATGAGCAGTTCTTC
abundance: .
v_gene: TRBV28
d_gene: .
j_gene: TRBJ2-1

CDR3aa: CASSVQGDSIQYF
CDR3nt: TGTGCCAGCAGCGTCCAGGGGGATAGCATTCAGTACTTC
abundance: .
v_gene: TRBV7-3
d_gene: TRBD1
j_gene: TRBJ2-4

CDR3aa: CASSSGLARVTDTQYF
CDR3nt: TGTGCCAGCAGCTCAGGACTAGCTAGGGTCACAGATACGCAGTATTTT
abundance: many
v_gene: TRBV7-2
d_gene: TRBD2
j_gene: TRBJ2-3

CDR3aa: CASRGGLAGYSYNEQFF
CDR3nt: TGTGCCAGCAGGGGGGGACTAGCGGGATACTCCTACAATGAGCAGTTCTTC
abundance: .
v_gene: TRBV12-3/TRBV12-4
d_gene: TRBD2
j_gene: TRBJ2-1

CDR3aa: CSVPSGRTDTQYF
CDR3nt: TGCAGTGTCCCTAGCGGTCGCACAGATACGCAGTATTTT
abundance: many
v_gene: TRBV20-1
d_gene: TRBD2
j_gene: TRBJ2-3

CDR3aa: CASSLDRQFYNEQFF
CDR3nt: TGTGCCAGCAGCTTAGATAGACAGTTCTACAATGAGCAGTTCTTC
abundance: few
v_gene: TRBV11-2
d_gene: .
j_gene: TRBJ2-1

CDR3aa: CASSGETAAFPSGYTF
CDR3nt: TGTGCCAGCAGCGGGGAGACAGCCGCTTTCCCGAGTGGCTACACCTTC
abundance: .
v_gene: TRBV14
d_gene: .
j_gene: TRBJ1-2

CDR3aa: CASSLSGLSYEQYF
CDR3nt: TGCGCCAGCAGCTTATCTGGTCTCTCCTACGAGCAGTACTTC
abundance: .
v_gene: TRBV5-1
d_gene: .
j_gene: TRBJ2-7

CDR3aa: CSASIGGGKGEKLFF
CDR3nt: TGCAGTGCCAGCATAGGGGGAGGGAAAGGAGAAAAACTGTTTTTT
abundance: once
v_gene: TRBV20-1
d_gene: .
j_gene: TRBJ1-4

CDR3aa: CSVGSGSNYGYTF
CDR3nt: TGCAGCGTTGGGTCTGGGTCCAACTATGGCTACACCTTC
abundance: .
v_gene: TRBV29-1
d_gene: .
j_gene: TRBJ1-2

CDR3aa: CASTSGGDQYF
CDR3nt: TGTGCCAGCACCTCCGGGGGGGACCAGTACTTC
abundance: .
v_gene: TRBV28
d_gene: TRBD2
j_gene: TRBJ2-7

CDR3aa: CSARHQTGSAETQYF
CDR3nt: TGCAGTGCTAGGCACCAGACGGGGTCCGCGGAGACCCAGTACTTC
abundance: few
v_gene: TRBV20-1
d_gene: .
j_gene: TRBJ2-5

CDR3aa: CASSYSGTSGYNEQFF
CDR3nt: TGTGCCAGCAGTTACTCTGGGACTAGCGGTTACAATGAGCAGTTCTTC
abundance: few
v_gene: TRBV6-5
d_gene: TRBD2
j_gene: TRBJ2-1

CDR3aa: CASSQGLGIYNEQFF
CDR3nt: TGTGCCAGCAGCCAGGGACTAGGAATCTACAATGAGCAGTTCTTC
abundance: .
v_gene: TRBV3-1
d_gene: TRBD2
j_gene: TRBJ2-1

CDR3aa: CAISEGSYEQYF
CDR3nt: TGTGCCATCAGTGAGGGGTCCTACGAGCAGTACTTC
abundance: many
v_gene: TRBV10-3
d_gene: .
j_gene: TRBJ2-7

CDR3aa: CSVAGLAGPDTRYF
CDR3nt: TGCAGCGTAGCCGGGCTCGCGGGACCAGATACGCGGTATTTT
abundance: .
v_gene: TRBV29-1
d_gene: .
j_gene: TRBJ2-3

CDR3aa: CASSVVANTDTQYF
CDR3nt: TGTGCCAGCAGTGTAGTGGCGAACACAGATACGCAGTATTTT
abundance: .
v_gene: TRBV12-3/TRBV12-4
d_gene: .
j_gene: TRBJ2-3

CDR3aa: CASSLVPAVYHNEQFF
CDR3nt: TGTGCCAGCAGCTTAGTTCCAGCAGTGTACCACAATGAGCAGTTCTTC
abundance: .
v_gene: TRBV11-2
d_gene: .
j_gene: TRBJ2-1

CDR3aa: CASSSGTGEYNEQFF
CDR3nt: TGTGCCAGCTCCTCCGGGACAGGGGAATACAATGAGCAGTTCTTC
abundance: few
v_gene: TRBV6-1
d_gene: TRBD1
j_gene: TRBJ2-1

CDR3aa: CASSIRDRNYNEQFF
CDR3nt: TGTGCCAGCTCTATCCGGGACAGGAATTACAATGAGCAGTTCTTC
abundance: .
v_gene: TRBV11-1
d_gene: TRBD1
j_gene: TRBJ2-1

CDR3aa: CASSLLAGSKDTQYF
CDR3nt: TGCGCCAGCAGCTTGTTAGCGGGCAGCAAAGATACGCAGTATTTT
abundance: .
v_gene: TRBV5-1
d_gene: TRBD2
j_gene: TRBJ2-3

CDR3aa: CASRDKRKPGQLYEQYF
CDR3nt: TGTGCCAGCAGAGACAAAAGAAAGCCGGGACAGCTCTACGAGCAGTACTTC
abundance: .
v_gene: TRBV28
d_gene: TRBD1
j_gene: TRBJ2-7

CDR3aa: CASSEGDSGANVLTF
CDR3nt: TGCGCCAGCAGCGAGGGCGACTCTGGGGCCAACGTCCTGACTTTC
abundance: .
v_gene: TRBV5-1
d_gene: .
j_gene: TRBJ2-6

CDR3aa: CSARDRGPKNIQYF
CDR3nt: TGCAGTGCTAGAGACAGGGGTCCCAAAAACATTCAGTACTTC
abundance: .
v_gene: TRBV20-1
d_gene: .
j_gene: TRBJ2-4

CDR3aa: CASSPARTFYGYTF
CDR3nt: TGTGCCAGCAGCCCAGCGAGGACCTTTTATGGCTACACCTTC
abundance: .
v_gene: TRBV6-5
d_gene: .
j_gene: TRBJ1-2

CDR3aa: CRKPRDPRICNSPLHF
CDR3nt: TGCAGAAAGCCCCGGGACCCGAGGATTTGTAATTCACCCCTCCACTTT
abundance: .
v_gene: TRBV20-1
d_gene: .
j_gene: TRBJ1-6

CDR3aa: CATGPTGGLVTGELFF
CDR3nt: TGTGCCACCGGTCCCACGGGCGGGTTGGTCACCGGGGAGCTGTTTTTT
abundance: .
v_gene: TRBV15
d_gene: .
j_gene: TRBJ2-2

CDR3aa: CASSLLVSQVGETQYF
CDR3nt: TGTGCCAGCAGCTTACTAGTCAGTCAAGTTGGGGAGACCCAGTACTTC
abundance: .
v_gene: TRBV7-2
d_gene: .
j_gene: TRBJ2-5

CDR3aa: CANSGTGTVEQYF
CDR3nt: TGTGCCAACTCCGGGACAGGGACGGTCGAGCAGTACTTC
abundance: .
v_gene: TRBV2
d_gene: TRBD1
j_gene: TRBJ2-7

CDR3aa: CSARDGTGRNEQYF
CDR3nt: TGCAGTGCTAGGGACGGGACAGGGAGGAACGAGCAGTACTTC
abundance: few
v_gene: TRBV20-1
d_gene: TRBD1
j_gene: TRBJ2-7

CDR3aa: CASSLDRERRYQETQYF
CDR3nt: TGTGCCAGCAGTCTAGACAGGGAAAGGAGGTACCAAGAGACCCAGTACTTC
abundance: few
v_gene: TRBV28
d_gene: TRBD1
j_gene: TRBJ2-5

CDR3aa: CSADRTSGFHNEQYF
CDR3nt: TGCAGTGCAGACAGGACTAGCGGATTTCACAATGAGCAGTACTTC
abundance: .
v_gene: TRBV20-1
d_gene: TRBD2
j_gene: TRBJ2-7

CDR3aa: CASSSGLAGGVNEQFF
CDR3nt: TGTGCCAGCAGCTCCGGACTAGCGGGAGGGGTTAATGAGCAGTTCTTC
abundance: few
v_gene: TRBV7-7
d_gene: TRBD2
j_gene: TRBJ2-1

CDR3aa: CASVRETGGTWETQYF
CDR3nt: TGTGCCAGCGTTCGCGAGACAGGGGGCACCTGGGAGACCCAGTACTTC
abundance: few
v_gene: TRBV12-3/TRBV12-4
d_gene: TRBD1
j_gene: TRBJ2-5

CDR3aa: CASSSKLAKNIQYF
CDR3nt: TGTGCCAGCAGCTCAAAGTTAGCCAAAAACATTCAGTACTTC
abundance: few
v_gene: TRBV7-2
d_gene: .
j_gene: TRBJ2-4

CDR3aa: CASSLVGDRGHGYTF
CDR3nt: TGTGCCAGCAGCTTAGTTGGGGACAGGGGGCATGGCTACACCTTC
abundance: few
v_gene: TRBV7-2
d_gene: TRBD1
j_gene: TRBJ1-2

CDR3aa: CASSYIGGGYTF
CDR3nt: TGTGCCAGCAGTTACATCGGGGGAGGCTACACCTTC
abundance: few
v_gene: TRBV6-2/TRBV6-3
d_gene: .
j_gene: TRBJ1-2

CDR3aa: CSASPQGLGSEQYF
CDR3nt: TGCAGTGCTAGCCCACAGGGGCTGGGGAGCGAGCAGTACTTC
abundance: .
v_gene: TRBV20-1
d_gene: TRBD1
j_gene: TRBJ2-7

CDR3aa: CSATDRVANQPQHF
CDR3nt: TGCAGTGCTACGGACAGGGTGGCCAATCAGCCCCAGCATTTT
abundance: .
v_gene: TRBV20-1
d_gene: TRBD1
j_gene: TRBJ1-5

CDR3aa: CASSRQGQGNEQFF
CDR3nt: TGTGCCAGCAGCCGACAGGGACAAGGCAATGAGCAGTTCTTC
abundance: .
v_gene: TRBV11-3
d_gene: TRBD1
j_gene: TRBJ2-1

CDR3aa: CASSVEGRASGNTIYF
CDR3nt: TGTGCCAGCAGCGTAGAAGGCAGGGCCTCTGGAAACACCATATATTTT
abundance: .
v_gene: TRBV9
d_gene: .
j_gene: TRBJ1-3

CDR3aa: CASSRDRPGTQYF
CDR3nt: TGTGCCAGCTCGAGGGACAGGCCGGGGACCCAGTACTTC
abundance: few
v_gene: TRBV18
d_gene: TRBD1
j_gene: TRBJ2-5

CDR3aa: CASSLAGAPFGYTF
CDR3nt: TGTGCCAGCAGCTTAGCAGGGGCCCCCTTCGGCTACACCTTC
abundance: .
v_gene: TRBV11-2
d_gene: .
j_gene: TRBJ1-2

CDR3aa: CASSMQGARSTDTQYF
CDR3nt: TGTGCCAGTAGTATGCAGGGAGCCCGTAGCACAGATACGCAGTATTTT
abundance: .
v_gene: TRBV19
d_gene: .
j_gene: TRBJ2-3

CDR3aa: CASSTTQVNEQFF
CDR3nt: TGTGCCAGCAGTACCACACAGGTGAATGAGCAGTTCTTC
abundance: .
v_gene: TRBV6-5
d_gene: .
j_gene: TRBJ2-1

CDR3aa: CASSFWAGRAYEQYF
CDR3nt: TGTGCCAGCAGTTTTTGGGCAGGGAGGGCCTACGAGCAGTACTTC
abundance: .
v_gene: TRBV28
d_gene: TRBD2
j_gene: TRBJ2-7

CDR3aa: CASSLGAGGRADTQYF
CDR3nt: TGTGCCAGCAGCTTAGGAGCAGGGGGCCGGGCAGATACGCAGTATTTT
abundance: .
v_gene: TRBV13
d_gene: TRBD1
j_gene: TRBJ2-3

CDR3aa: CASSVGLAGALYNEQYF
CDR3nt: TGTGCCAGCAGCGTAGGGCTAGCGGGAGCCCTCTACAATGAGCAGTACTTC
abundance: .
v_gene: TRBV9
d_gene: TRBD2
j_gene: TRBJ2-7

CDR3aa: CASSLGTGAYNEQFF
CDR3nt: TGCGCCAGCAGCTTAGGTACAGGGGCCTACAATGAGCAGTTCTTC
abundance: few
v_gene: TRBV5-1
d_gene: TRBD1
j_gene: TRBJ2-1

CDR3aa: CASSQEGVGTGELFF
CDR3nt: TGCGCCAGCAGCCAAGAGGGGGTGGGCACCGGGGAGCTGTTTTTT
abundance: .
v_gene: TRBV4-1
d_gene: .
j_gene: TRBJ2-2

CDR3aa: CSVRLARRHNEQYF
CDR3nt: TGCAGCGTCCGACTAGCCAGACGACACAATGAGCAGTACTTC
abundance: .
v_gene: TRBV29-1
d_gene: TRBD2
j_gene: TRBJ2-4

CDR3aa: CATSPGTKPSTDTQYF
CDR3nt: TGCGCCACCTCCCCAGGGACCAAACCTAGCACAGATACGCAGTATTTT
abundance: many
v_gene: TRBV4-1
d_gene: .
j_gene: TRBJ2-3

CDR3aa: CASSPSDRVKKTQYF
CDR3nt: TGTGCCAGCAGCCCCAGCGACAGGGTTAAAAAGACCCAGTACTTC
abundance: .
v_gene: TRBV11-2
d_gene: TRBD1
j_gene: TRBJ2-5

CDR3aa: CATSVPTIYEQYF
CDR3nt: TGTGCCACCAGTGTCCCTACTATCTACGAGCAGTACTTC
abundance: few
v_gene: TRBV24-1
d_gene: .
j_gene: TRBJ2-7

CDR3aa: CASSPAVGLLSYEQYF
CDR3nt: TGTGCCAGCAGCCCCGCCGTCGGTCTACTATCCTACGAGCAGTACTTC
abundance: .
v_gene: TRBV7-9
d_gene: .
j_gene: TRBJ2-7